This T cell receptor (beta chain) was sequenced in a study of shared clonotypes between healthy human individuals (dated by TCRdb to about 2020). About the investigation overall: A couple of women and a few men aged 18 to 49 years were included in the cohort. For each donor, CD4 naive and CD4 memory were each run on three plates, CD8 naive on two plates, and CD8 memory on one plate. To estimate repertoire size and how much clonotypes are shared between individuals, the study performed deep sequencing of blood TCR repertoires from a handful of healthy adults. To increase sequencing depth and limit assay-specific biases, TCR repertoire library preparation and sequencing were carried out by different laboratories using diverse techniques. Leukapheresis yielded between about 0.9 and 8.9 billion PBMCs per donor. Study-wide conclusions, independent of this receptor: Estimated clonotype richness was generally larger for naive than for memory subsets. Based on pairwise subsampling, the degree of clonotype sharing among donors was expected to be affected by sequencing depth. Clonotypes shared by all four sorted-subset donors showed higher generation probabilities than non-shared clonotypes. Sharing across a handful of donors was observed for approximately 4.6% of naive CD4, over 3% of naive CD8, about 2.3% of memory CD4, and about 0.4% of memory CD8 clonotypes. Incomplete sequencing was indicated by rarefaction of sorted-subset datasets, despite the large sequencing depth. Only blood was sampled, and tissue TCR repertoires likely differ from those in blood. Because the study included a small number of donors, the genetic and exposure-history diversity represented was limited.

TCR CDR3 regions were amplified from genomic DNA by multiplex PCR using the deep immunoSEQ assay. For each cell subset, the extracted genomic DNA was distributed evenly across all wells of several immunoSEQ 96-well plates, and each plate served as one replicate. Each replicate PCR for sorted subsets received about 180 ng genomic DNA, equal to about 30,000 T cell genomes. Purified libraries were quantified with a Qubit 3.0 fluorometer, sized on a Bioanalyzer 2100, and re-quantified with the KAPA Library Quantification kit. Each immunoSEQ 96-well plate was sequenced on its own single-read 150-cycle Illumina NextSeq 550 flow cell. As for how the authors treated the data: The immunoSEQ output contained only junctional sequences without quality scores, so filtering could not match that applied to full-length reads. To assign V/J genes and CDR3, sequences were annotated using PyIR, a Python wrapper for IgBLAST v1.9, with IMGT germline references. Reads were removed for weak V/J assignments (E-value above 1e-6), missing CDR3, stop codons, out-of-frame junctions, or ambiguous translated residues. V3J clonotypes were defined by identical inferred V gene, J gene, and CDR3 amino acid sequence. Percentage overlap between repertoires was computed as shared unique clonotypes divided by the size of the smaller repertoire. RTK rarefaction, the Chao1 estimator, and Recon v2.1 estimates of unobserved clonotypes were used to assess repertoire richness. Generation probabilities were computed with OLGA for all TCRbeta clonotypes obtained by the gDNA method from a handful of donors. This is the immuneACCESS table as TCRdb keeps it, with only in-frame sequences that have V and J called. A part of the clones is gone; compared with another copy, unresolved V genes explain less than half, and the rest is unexplained. The V and J calls and clone size are taken from that table; D and trimming were inferred from the DNA. This sample lists 1.6 million or so clones; around 97% were detected once. About 1.2% of the sample goes to the ten largest clones.

About this clone: The antigen it binds to is not known. No base qualities exist here, and no much larger clone lies one base off it. The identical CDR3 is also encoded by other nucleotide sequences in the sample.

CDR3 length: 12 amino acids, cysteine to phenylalanine. The sequence is cut down to CDR3 DNA, 36 bases in frame from base 1. The junction shows trimming of 3 bases on V and 5 bases on J, plus 8 bases between the germline ends. CDR1 and CDR2 are drawn from the germline V gene: KGHSH, LQKENI. The donors were healthy, HIV-negative adults who had no recently reported acute infections or vaccinations. Every donor was a Caucasian adult living in Nashville, Tennessee, USA. CD4+ T cells were enriched through magnetic negative selection, after which naive cells were positively selected on CD45RA and the remaining negative fraction served as the memory subset. Blood was collected by leukapheresis, and PBMCs were isolated by Ficoll-Histopaque density gradient centrifugation and then cryopreserved in liquid nitrogen vapor phase. Analytical flow cytometry was used to check the purity and quantity of every magnetically sorted T cell population. Genomic DNA was isolated from each sorted fraction and quantified by UV absorbance on a Nanodrop 2000c.

This sequence uses TRBV18 and TRBJ2-7; no D gene call is confident. The sequenced sample was naive CD4+ T cells sorted from blood. Interpreted using the paper, the cell subset or site label stands for: CD45RA+ positively selected. This TCR came from a man younger than 40 in good health. The nucleotides read TGTGCCAGCTCACCGAATACGGACGAGCAGTACTTC. The translation is CASSPNTDEQYF.